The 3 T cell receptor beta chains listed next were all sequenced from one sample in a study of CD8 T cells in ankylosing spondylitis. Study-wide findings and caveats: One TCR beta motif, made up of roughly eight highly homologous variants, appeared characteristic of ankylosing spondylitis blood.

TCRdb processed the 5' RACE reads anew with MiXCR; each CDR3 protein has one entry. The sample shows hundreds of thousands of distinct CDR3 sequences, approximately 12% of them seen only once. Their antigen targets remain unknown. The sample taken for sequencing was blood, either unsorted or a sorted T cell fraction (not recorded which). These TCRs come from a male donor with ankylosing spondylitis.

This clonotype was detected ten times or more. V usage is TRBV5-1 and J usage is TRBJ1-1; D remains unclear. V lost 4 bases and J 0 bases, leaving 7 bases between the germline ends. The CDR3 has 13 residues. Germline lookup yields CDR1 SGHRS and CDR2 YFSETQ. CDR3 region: CASSKQMNTEAFF. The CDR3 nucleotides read TGCGCCAGCAGCAAACAGATGAACACTGAAGCTTTCTTT.

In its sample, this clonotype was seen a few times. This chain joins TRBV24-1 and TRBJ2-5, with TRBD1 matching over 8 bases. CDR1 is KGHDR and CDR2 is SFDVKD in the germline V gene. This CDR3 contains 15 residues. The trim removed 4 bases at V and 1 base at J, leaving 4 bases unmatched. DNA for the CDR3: TGTGCCACCAGTGAATCCGGGACAGGCCAAGAGACCCAGTACTTC. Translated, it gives CATSESGTGQETQYF.

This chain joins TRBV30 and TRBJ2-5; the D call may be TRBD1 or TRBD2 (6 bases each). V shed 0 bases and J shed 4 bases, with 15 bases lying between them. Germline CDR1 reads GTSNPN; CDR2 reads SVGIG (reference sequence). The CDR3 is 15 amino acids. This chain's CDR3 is CAWSVGGPVIETQYF. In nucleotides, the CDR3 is TGTGCCTGGAGTGTTGGGGGGCCGGTGATAGAGACCCAGTACTTC. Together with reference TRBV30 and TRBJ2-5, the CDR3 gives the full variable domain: SQTIHQWPATLVQPVGSPLSLECTVEGTSNPNLYWYRQAAGRGLQLLFYSVGIGQISSEVPQNLSASRPQDRQFILSSKKLLLSDSGFYLCAWSVGGPVIETQYFGPGTRLLVL.